This T cell receptor (beta chain) appears in the sequencing data of a study of blood T cells in healthy people across ages. For the study at large: Every two T cells gave about one barcoded beta molecule via template switching.

Staff drew 9 to 10 milliliters of peripheral blood from each donor. As concerns this clonotype: Its target is unknown.

Findings and limits, study-wide: Long-lived donors exceeded aged donors in naive CD4+ cells and diversity.

This CDR3 region has 15 residues. V lost 5 bases, J lost 4 bases, and 7 bases stayed unmatched. CDR1 SEHNR and CDR2 FQNEAQ come from the germline V gene (reference sequence). With a J-beta primer mix and a sample-barcoded 5' primer, a second PCR ran about 7 to 12 cycles. TCRdb fed the 5' RACE reads into MiXCR, producing one record per CDR3 protein. This sample yields under 850,000 distinct CDR3 sequences, of which roughly 34% are seen a single time; over 10% belongs to the top ten. This receptor was obtained from a young man in good health. The J gene is TRBJ1-2, the V gene TRBV7-9; 10 bases agree with TRBD1. The sequencing sample was made of blood. CDR3 sequence (DNA): TGTGCCAGCAGCCGAACTAGGGACAGGGGCTATGGCTACACCTTC. Translating it yields CASSRTRDRGYGYTF.